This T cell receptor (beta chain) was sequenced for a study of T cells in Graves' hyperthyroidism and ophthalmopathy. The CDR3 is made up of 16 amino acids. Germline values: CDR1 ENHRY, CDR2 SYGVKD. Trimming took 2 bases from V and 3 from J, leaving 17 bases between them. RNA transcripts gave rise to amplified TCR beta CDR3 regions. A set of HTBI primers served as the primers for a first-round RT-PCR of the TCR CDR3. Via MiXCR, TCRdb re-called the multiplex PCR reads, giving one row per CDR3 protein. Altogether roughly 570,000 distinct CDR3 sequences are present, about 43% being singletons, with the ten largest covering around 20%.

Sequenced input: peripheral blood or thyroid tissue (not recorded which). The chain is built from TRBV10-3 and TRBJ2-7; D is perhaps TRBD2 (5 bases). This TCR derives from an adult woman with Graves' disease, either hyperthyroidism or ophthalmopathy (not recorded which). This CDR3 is CAISERGSGMYYEQYF. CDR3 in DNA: TGTGCCATCAGTGAGCGTGGGTCCGGGATGTACTACGAGCAGTACTTC.